The TCR beta chain under discussion was sequenced for a study of beta chain features in type 1 diabetes. Investigators reverse transcribed all isolated RNA, so they sequenced expressed TCRB transcripts. This table comes from immunoSEQ multiplex PCR, and its TCRdb copy is limited to in-frame clones, with some not included. The table has more than 120,000 clones, 10% to 15% seen once; the top ten hold 1% to 1.5%. Looked up from germline, CDR1 is KGHSH and CDR2 is LQKENI. Germline trimming cut 3 bases from V and 3 bases from J; bases unmatched to any gene: 6. CDR3 length: 15 amino acids. Findings of the study overall: Any PCR bias toward short templates would affect both groups alike. Among patients, naive, central memory and Treg TCRB repertoires appeared more similar than among healthy donors. In every one of the four CD4+ subsets, TCRB CDR3s were moderately but significantly shorter in Type 1 diabetes patients.

A single heparinised blood sample, averaging about 120 mL, was obtained per donor. Sorting with CD45RO/CCR7/CD25/CD127/CD95/CD27 yielded naive, central memory, regulatory and stem-like memory CD4+ cells. There are a few counts of this clone. Its antigen is unidentified. The chain recombines TRBV18 with TRBJ2-3; the match to TRBD1 covers 7 bases. The clonotype originates from a young man with type 1 diabetes. Sequenced sample: central memory CD4+ T cells from blood. CDR3 bases: TGTGCCAGCTCACCTGGAACAGGGGTAACAGATACGCAGTATTTT. It yields the protein CASSPGTGVTDTQYF.